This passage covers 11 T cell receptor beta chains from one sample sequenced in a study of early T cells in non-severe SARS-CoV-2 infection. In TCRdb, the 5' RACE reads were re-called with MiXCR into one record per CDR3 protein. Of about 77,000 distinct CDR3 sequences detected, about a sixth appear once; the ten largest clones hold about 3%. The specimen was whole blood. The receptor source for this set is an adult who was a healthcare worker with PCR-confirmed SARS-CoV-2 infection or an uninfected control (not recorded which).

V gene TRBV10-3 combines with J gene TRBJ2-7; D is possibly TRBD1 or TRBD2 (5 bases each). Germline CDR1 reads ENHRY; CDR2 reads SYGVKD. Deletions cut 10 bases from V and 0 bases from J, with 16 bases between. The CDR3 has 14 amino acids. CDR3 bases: TGTGCCACGAATCGGGGCTCCGGCTCCTACGAGCAGTACTTC. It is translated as CATNRGSGSYEQYF.

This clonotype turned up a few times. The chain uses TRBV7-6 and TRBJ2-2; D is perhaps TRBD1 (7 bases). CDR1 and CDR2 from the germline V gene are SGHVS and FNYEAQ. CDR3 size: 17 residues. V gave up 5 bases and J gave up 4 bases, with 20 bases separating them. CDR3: CASSRRGGGEATGELFF. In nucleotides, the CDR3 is TGTGCCAGCAGCCGCCGAGGGGGCGGGGAGGCCACCGGGGAGCTGTTTTTT.

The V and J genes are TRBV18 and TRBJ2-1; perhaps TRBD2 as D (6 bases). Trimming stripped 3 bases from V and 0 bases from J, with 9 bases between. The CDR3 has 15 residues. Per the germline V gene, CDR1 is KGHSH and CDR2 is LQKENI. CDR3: CASSPAGISYNEQFF. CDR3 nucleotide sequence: TGTGCCAGCTCACCCGCGGGAATCTCCTACAATGAGCAGTTCTTC.

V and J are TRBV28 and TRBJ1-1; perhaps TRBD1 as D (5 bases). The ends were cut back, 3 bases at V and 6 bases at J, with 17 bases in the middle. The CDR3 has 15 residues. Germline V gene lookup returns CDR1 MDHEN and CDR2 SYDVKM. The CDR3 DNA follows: TGTGCCAGCAGTTTCTCGAGGCCCAGGGCCGCTGAAGCTTTCTTT. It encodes CASSFSRPRAAEAFF.

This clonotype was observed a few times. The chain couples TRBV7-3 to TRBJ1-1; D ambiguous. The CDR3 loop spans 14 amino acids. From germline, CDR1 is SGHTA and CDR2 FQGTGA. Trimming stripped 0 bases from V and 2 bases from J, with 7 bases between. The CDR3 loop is CASSLTGGNTEAFF. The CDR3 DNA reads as TGTGCCAGCAGCTTAACGGGCGGCAACACTGAAGCTTTCTTT.

CDR3 in DNA: TGCGCCAGCAGCCCCGTCGGGGGGACCGGCGAGCAGTACTTC. Amino acid sequence: CASSPVGGTGEQYF. V is TRBV10-2 and J is TRBJ2-7; 7 nucleotides match TRBD2. V shed 6 bases, J shed 6 bases, and the junction held 11 bases outside the gene matches. This CDR3 has 14 residues. Germline CDR1 WSHSY, CDR2 SAAADI.

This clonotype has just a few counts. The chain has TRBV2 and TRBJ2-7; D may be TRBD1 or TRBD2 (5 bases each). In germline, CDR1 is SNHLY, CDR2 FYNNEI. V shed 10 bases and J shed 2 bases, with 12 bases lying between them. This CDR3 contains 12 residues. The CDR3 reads CATGTSTYEQYF. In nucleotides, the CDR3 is TGTGCCACCGGGACCTCCACCTACGAGCAGTACTTC.

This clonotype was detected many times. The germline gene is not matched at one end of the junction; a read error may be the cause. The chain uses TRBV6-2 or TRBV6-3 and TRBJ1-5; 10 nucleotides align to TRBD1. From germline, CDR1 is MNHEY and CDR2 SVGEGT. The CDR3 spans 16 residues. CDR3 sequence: CASSYHRDRGNQPHHF. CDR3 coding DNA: TGTGCCAGCAGTTATCATCGGGACAGGGGTAATCAGCCCCATCATTTT.

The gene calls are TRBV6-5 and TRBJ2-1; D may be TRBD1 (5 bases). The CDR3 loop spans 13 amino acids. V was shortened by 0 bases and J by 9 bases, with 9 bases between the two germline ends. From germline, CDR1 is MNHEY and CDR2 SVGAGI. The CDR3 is CASSYSRRGEQFF. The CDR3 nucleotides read TGTGCCAGCAGTTACTCGCGTAGGGGTGAGCAGTTCTTC.

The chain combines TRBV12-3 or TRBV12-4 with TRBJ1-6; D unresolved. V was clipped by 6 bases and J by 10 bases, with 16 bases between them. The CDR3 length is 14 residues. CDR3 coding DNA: TGTGCCAGCAGCCGTAGTCCGCCGGGCTCACCCCTCCACTTT. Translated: CASSRSPPGSPLHF.

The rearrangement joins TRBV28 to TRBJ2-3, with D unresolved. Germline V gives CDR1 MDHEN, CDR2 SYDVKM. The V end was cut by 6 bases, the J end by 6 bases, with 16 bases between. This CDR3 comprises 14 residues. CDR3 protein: CASSLQDPLDTQYF. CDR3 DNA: TGTGCCAGCAGCCTCCAGGACCCCCTGGATACGCAGTATTTT.